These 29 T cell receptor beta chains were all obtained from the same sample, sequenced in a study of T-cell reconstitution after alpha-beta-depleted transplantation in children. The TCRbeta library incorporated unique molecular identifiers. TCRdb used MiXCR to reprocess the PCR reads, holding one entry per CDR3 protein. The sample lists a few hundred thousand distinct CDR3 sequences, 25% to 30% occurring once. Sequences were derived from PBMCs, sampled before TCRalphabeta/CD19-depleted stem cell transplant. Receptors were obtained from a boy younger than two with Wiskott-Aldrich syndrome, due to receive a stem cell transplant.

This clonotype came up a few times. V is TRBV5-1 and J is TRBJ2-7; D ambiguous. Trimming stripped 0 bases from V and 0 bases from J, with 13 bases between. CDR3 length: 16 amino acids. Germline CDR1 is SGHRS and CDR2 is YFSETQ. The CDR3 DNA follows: TGCGCCAGCAGCTTGGCCGATTTAGGCAGCTCCTACGAGCAGTACTTC. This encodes CASSLADLGSSYEQYF.

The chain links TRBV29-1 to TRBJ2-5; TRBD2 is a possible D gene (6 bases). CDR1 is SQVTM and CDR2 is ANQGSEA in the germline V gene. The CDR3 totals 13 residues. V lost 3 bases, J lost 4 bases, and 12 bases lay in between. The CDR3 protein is CSVERDLRETQYF. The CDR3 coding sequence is TGCAGCGTTGAGCGGGATCTCCGAGAGACCCAGTACTTC.

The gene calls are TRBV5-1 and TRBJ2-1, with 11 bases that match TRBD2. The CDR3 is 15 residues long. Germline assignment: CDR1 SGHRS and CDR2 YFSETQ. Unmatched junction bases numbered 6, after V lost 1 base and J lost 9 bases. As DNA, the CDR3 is TGCGCCAGCAGCTTGACACTAGCGGGAGACGGTGAGCAGTTCTTC. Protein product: CASSLTLAGDGEQFF.

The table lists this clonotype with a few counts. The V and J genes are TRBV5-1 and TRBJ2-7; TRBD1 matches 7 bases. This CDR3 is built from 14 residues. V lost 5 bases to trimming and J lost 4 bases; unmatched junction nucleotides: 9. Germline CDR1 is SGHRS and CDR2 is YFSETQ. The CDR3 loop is CASRKGTAGYEQYF. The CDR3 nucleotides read TGCGCCAGCAGAAAAGGGACAGCTGGGTACGAGCAGTACTTC.

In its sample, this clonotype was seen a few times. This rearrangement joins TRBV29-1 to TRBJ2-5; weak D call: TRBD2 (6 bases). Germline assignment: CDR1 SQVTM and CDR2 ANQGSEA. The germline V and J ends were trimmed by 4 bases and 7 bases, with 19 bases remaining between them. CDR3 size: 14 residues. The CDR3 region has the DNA TGCAGCGTTGGAGCGACAGCTGGGGGAGGGACCCAGTACTTC. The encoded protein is CSVGATAGGGTQYF.

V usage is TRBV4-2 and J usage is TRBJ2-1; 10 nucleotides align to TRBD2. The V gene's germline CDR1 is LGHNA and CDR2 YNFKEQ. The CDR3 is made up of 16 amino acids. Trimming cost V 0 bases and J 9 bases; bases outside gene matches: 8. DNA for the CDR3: TGTGCCAGCAGCCAAGAAAGAGCGGGAGGGCCTAGTGAGCAGTTCTTC. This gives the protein CASSQERAGGPSEQFF.

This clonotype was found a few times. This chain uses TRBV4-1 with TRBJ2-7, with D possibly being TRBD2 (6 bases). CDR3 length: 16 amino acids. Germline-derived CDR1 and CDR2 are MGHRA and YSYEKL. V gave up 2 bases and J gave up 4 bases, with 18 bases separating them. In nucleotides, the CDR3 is TGCGCCAGCAGCCAAATCGGGGGAAAGAACTGGTACGAGCAGTACTTC. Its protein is CASSQIGGKNWYEQYF.

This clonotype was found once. The chain's CDR3 is CASSGGFGTYNEQFF. The CDR3 coding sequence is TGTGCCAGCAGTGGTGGGTTTGGGACATACAATGAGCAGTTCTTC. The V and J genes are TRBV12-3 or TRBV12-4 and TRBJ2-1; the D gene is possibly TRBD1 (6 bases). The CDR3 runs to 15 residues. V gave up 5 bases and J gave up 4 bases, with 15 bases separating them.

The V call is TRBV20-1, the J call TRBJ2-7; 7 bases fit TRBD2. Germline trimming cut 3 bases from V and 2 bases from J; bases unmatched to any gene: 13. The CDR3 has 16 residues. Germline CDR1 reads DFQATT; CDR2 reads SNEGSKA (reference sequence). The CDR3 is CSASAVGSGQTYEQYF. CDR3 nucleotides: TGCAGTGCTAGTGCGGTCGGTAGCGGGCAGACCTACGAGCAGTACTTC.

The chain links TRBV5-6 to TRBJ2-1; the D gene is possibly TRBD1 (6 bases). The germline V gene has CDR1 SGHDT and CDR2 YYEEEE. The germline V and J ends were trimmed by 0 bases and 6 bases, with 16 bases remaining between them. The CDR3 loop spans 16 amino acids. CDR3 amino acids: CASSLGLGAWSNEQFF. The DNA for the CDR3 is TGTGCCAGCAGCTTGGGCTTGGGGGCTTGGTCCAATGAGCAGTTCTTC. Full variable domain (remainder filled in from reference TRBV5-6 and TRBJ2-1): DAGVTQSPTHLIKTRGQQVTLRCSPKSGHDTVSWYQQALGQGPQFIFQYYEEEERQRGNFPDRFSGHQFPNYSSELNVNALLLGDSALYLCASSLGLGAWSNEQFFGPGTRLTVL.

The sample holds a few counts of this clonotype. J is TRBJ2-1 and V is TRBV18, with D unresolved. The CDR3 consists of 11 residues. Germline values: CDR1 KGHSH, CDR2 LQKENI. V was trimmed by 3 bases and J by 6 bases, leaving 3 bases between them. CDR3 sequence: CASSPANEQFF. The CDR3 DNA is TGTGCCAGCTCACCGGCCAATGAGCAGTTCTTC.

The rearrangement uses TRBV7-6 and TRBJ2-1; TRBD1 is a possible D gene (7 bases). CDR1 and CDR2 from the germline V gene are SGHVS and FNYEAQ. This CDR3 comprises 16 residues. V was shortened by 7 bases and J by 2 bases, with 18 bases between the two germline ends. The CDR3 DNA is TGTGCCAGCACCCAGGGGGGCGAGTCCCCCTACAATGAGCAGTTCTTC. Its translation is CASTQGGESPYNEQFF.

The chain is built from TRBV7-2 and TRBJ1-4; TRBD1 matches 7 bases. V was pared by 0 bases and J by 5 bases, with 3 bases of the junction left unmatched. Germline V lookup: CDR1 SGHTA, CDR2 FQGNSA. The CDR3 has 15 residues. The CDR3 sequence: CASSLAQGYNEKLFF. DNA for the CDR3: TGTGCCAGCAGCTTAGCACAGGGGTACAATGAAAAACTGTTTTTT.

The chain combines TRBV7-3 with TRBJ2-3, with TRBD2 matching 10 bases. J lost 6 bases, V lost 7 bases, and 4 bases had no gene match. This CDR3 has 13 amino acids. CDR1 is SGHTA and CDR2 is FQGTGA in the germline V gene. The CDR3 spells CASTTGLADTQYF. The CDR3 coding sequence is TGTGCCAGCACCACGGGACTAGCGGATACGCAGTATTTT.

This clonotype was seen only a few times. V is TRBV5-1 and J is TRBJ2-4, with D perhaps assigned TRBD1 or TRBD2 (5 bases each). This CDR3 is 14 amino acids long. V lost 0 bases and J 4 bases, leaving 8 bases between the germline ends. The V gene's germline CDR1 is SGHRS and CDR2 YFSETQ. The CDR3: CASSLAGRKNIQYF. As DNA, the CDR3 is TGCGCCAGCAGCTTGGCGGGACGGAAAAACATTCAGTACTTC.

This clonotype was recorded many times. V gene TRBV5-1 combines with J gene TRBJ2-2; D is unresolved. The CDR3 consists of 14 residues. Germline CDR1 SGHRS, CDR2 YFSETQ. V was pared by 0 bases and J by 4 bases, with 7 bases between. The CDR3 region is CASSLGQITGELFF. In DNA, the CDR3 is TGCGCCAGCAGCTTGGGTCAGATCACCGGGGAGCTGTTTTTT.

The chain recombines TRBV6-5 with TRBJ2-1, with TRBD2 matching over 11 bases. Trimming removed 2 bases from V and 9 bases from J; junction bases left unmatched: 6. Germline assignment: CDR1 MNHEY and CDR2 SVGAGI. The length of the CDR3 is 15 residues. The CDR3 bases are TGTGCCAGCAGTTACGGTCTAGCGGGAGGAGTTGAGCAGTTCTTC. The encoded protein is CASSYGLAGGVEQFF.

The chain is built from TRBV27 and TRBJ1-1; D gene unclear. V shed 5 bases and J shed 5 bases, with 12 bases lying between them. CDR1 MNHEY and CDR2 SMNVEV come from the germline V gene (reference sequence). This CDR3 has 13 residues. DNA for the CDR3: TGTGCCAGCAGTCGCGACAAACGTACTGAAGCTTTCTTT. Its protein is CASSRDKRTEAFF.

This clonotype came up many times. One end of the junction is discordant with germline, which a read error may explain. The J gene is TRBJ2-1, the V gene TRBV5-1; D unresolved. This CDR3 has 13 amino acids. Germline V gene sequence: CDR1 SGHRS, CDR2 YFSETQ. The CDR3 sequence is CASSLGSYNEQFF. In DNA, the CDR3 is TGTGCCAGCAGCTTGGGATCCTACAATGAGCAGTTCTTC.

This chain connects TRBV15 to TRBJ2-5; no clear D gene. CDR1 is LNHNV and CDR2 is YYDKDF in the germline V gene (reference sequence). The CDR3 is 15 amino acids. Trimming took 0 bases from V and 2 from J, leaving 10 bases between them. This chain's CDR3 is CATSRDPIGQETQYF. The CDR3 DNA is TGTGCCACCAGCAGAGACCCGATTGGTCAAGAGACCCAGTACTTC.

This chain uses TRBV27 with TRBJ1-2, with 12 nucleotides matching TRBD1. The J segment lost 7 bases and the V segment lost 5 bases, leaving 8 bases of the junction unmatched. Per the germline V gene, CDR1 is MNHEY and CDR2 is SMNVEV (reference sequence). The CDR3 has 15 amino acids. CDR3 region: CASSPYRDRGPGYTF. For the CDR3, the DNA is TGTGCCAGCAGTCCATACCGGGACAGGGGGCCTGGCTACACCTTC.

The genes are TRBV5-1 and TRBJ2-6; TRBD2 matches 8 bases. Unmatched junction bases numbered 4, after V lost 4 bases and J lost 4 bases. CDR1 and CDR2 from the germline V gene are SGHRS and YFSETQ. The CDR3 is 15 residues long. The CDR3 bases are TGCGCCAGCAGCCCGCGGGGGGCCGGGGCCAACGTCCTGACTTTC. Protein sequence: CASSPRGAGANVLTF.

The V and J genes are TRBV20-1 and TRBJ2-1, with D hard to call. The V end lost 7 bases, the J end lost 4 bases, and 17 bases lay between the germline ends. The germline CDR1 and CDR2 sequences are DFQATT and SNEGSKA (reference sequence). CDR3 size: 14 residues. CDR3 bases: TGCAGTGTCCCGAAGGCAGGCCGTTACAATGAGCAGTTCTTC. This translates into CSVPKAGRYNEQFF.

CDR3 nucleotide sequence: TGTGCCAGCAGTTTTCAGGGGCTCGGAGAGACCCAGTACTTC. Translated: CASSFQGLGETQYF. The chain uses TRBV27 and TRBJ2-5, with D possibly TRBD1 on 6 matching bases. Germline V CDR1 and CDR2: MNHEY, SMNVEV (reference sequence). V was cut by 3 bases and J by 4 bases, with 12 bases left in between. The CDR3 is made up of 14 amino acids.

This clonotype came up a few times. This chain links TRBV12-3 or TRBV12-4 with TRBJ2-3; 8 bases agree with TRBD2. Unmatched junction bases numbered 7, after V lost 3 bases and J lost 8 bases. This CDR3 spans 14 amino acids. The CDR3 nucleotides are TGTGCCAGCAGTTTCACTAGCGGCCCAACTACGCAGTATTTT. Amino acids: CASSFTSGPTTQYF.

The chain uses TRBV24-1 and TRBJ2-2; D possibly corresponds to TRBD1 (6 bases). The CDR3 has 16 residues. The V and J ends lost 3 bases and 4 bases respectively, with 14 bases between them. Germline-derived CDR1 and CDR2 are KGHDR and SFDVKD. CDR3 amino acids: CATSDPGTKSTGELFF. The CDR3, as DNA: TGTGCCACCAGTGATCCCGGGACAAAGAGCACCGGGGAGCTGTTTTTT.

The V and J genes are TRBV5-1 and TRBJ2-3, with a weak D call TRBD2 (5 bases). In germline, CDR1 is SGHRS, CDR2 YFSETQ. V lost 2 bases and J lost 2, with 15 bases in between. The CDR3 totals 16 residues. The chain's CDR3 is CASSFYSARYTDTQYF. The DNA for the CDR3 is TGCGCCAGCAGCTTCTATAGCGCCCGGTACACAGATACGCAGTATTTT.

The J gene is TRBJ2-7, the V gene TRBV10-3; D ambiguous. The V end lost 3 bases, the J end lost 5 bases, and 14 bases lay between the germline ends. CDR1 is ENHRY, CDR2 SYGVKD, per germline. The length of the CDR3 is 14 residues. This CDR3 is CAISDKGIWDEQYF. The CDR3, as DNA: TGTGCCATCAGTGATAAGGGTATCTGGGACGAGCAGTACTTC.

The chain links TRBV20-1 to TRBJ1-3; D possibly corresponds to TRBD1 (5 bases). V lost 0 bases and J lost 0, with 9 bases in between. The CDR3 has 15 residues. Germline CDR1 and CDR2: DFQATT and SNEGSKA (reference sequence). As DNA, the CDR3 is TGCAGTGCTAGAGATACAGGCCGCTCTGGAAACACCATATATTTT. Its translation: CSARDTGRSGNTIYF.